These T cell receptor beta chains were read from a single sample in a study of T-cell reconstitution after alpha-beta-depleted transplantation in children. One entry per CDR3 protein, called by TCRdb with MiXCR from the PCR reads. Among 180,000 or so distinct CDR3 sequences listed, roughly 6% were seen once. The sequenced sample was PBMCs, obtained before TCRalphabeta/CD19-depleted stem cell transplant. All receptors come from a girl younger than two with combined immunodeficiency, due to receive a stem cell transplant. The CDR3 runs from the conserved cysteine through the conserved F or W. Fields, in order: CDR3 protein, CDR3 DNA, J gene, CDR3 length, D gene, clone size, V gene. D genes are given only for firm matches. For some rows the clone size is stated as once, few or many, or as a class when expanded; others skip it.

CASSPRQGEVFGANVLTF	TGTGCCAGCAGCCCCCGGCAGGGTGAAGTCTTTGGGGCCAACGTCCTGACTTTC	TRBJ2-6	18	.	many	TRBV14
CASSQDILAGGNEQFF	TGTGCCAGCAGCCAAGATATACTAGCGGGAGGCAATGAGCAGTTCTTC	TRBJ2-1	16	TRBD2	many	TRBV14
CASSQGRDNPHEQYF	TGTGCCAGCAGCCAAGGCCGGGACAATCCCCACGAGCAGTACTTC	TRBJ2-7	15	.	many	TRBV3-1
CAIAAGGTYIYNEQFF	TGTGCCATCGCAGCGGGGGGTACCTACATATACAATGAGCAGTTCTTC	TRBJ2-1	16	TRBD2	many	TRBV10-3
CASSLWNLNSPLHF	TGTGCCAGCAGCCTATGGAATCTGAATTCACCCCTCCACTTT	TRBJ1-6	14	.	few	TRBV14
CASSPGRARSEQFF	TGTGCCAGCAGCCCTGGTCGTGCCCGTAGTGAGCAGTTCTTC	TRBJ2-1	14	.	many	TRBV9
CASTFYGPSAYNEQFF	TGTGCCAGCACTTTCTATGGGCCTAGCGCCTACAATGAGCAGTTCTTC	TRBJ2-1	16	.	many	TRBV12-3/TRBV12-4
CSVAKGTSYEQYF	TGCAGCGTTGCCAAGGGGACCTCCTACGAGCAGTACTTC	TRBJ2-7	13	.	many	TRBV29-1
CATSDRKRSGTDTQYF	TGTGCCACCAGTGATAGAAAGCGGTCTGGCACAGATACGCAGTATTTT	TRBJ2-3	16	.	.	TRBV24-1
CSASLDSTDTQYF	TGCAGTGCTAGTCTCGATAGCACAGATACGCAGTATTTT	TRBJ2-3	13	.	many	TRBV20-1
CSARDRGGLAGGYSYNEQFF	TGCAGTGCTAGAGATAGAGGCGGACTAGCGGGAGGGTACTCCTACAATGAGCAGTTCTTC	TRBJ2-1	20	TRBD2	many	TRBV20-1
CASSYSWTSGDPIYEQYF	TGTGCCAGCAGTTACTCGTGGACTAGCGGGGACCCGATCTACGAGCAGTACTTC	TRBJ2-7	18	TRBD2	many	TRBV6-2/TRBV6-3
CATRPGLGKIYEQYF	TGTGCCACCAGACCTGGACTAGGGAAGATCTACGAGCAGTACTTC	TRBJ2-7	15	TRBD2	many	TRBV15
CSARDQGRVETQYF	TGCAGTGCTAGAGATCAGGGCCGGGTCGAGACCCAGTACTTC	TRBJ2-5	14	.	many	TRBV20-1
CASSYSTSAYNEQFF	TGTGCCAGCAGTTACTCGACTAGCGCCTACAATGAGCAGTTCTTC	TRBJ2-1	15	TRBD2	.	TRBV6-5
CASSQISYNEQFF	TGCGCCAGCAGTCAGATATCCTACAATGAGCAGTTCTTC	TRBJ2-1	13	.	many	TRBV4-1
CASSLFLGQGITEAFF	TGTGCCAGCAGCTTATTCTTGGGACAGGGGATCACTGAAGCTTTCTTT	TRBJ1-1	16	TRBD1	many	TRBV7-3
CASSFLGALSGMNTEAFF	TGCGCCAGCAGCTTCCTGGGGGCCTTATCGGGAATGAACACTGAAGCTTTCTTT	TRBJ1-1	18	.	many	TRBV5-1
CASNSGPPGAYNEQFF	TGTGCCAGCAACTCCGGCCCCCCGGGGGCATACAATGAGCAGTTCTTC	TRBJ2-1	16	.	many	TRBV5-8
CASSTERITGELFF	TGTGCCAGTAGTACGGAGAGGATCACCGGGGAGCTGTTTTTT	TRBJ2-2	14	.	.	TRBV19
CASRTITDTQYF	TGTGCCAGCCGGACTATCACAGATACGCAGTATTTT	TRBJ2-3	12	.	many	TRBV11-2
CSVLGGIDNYGYTF	TGCAGCGTTCTCGGGGGGATAGATAACTATGGCTACACCTTC	TRBJ1-2	14	.	many	TRBV29-1
CASSPAPGSHEQYF	TGTGCCAGCAGCCCTGCACCAGGGTCCCACGAGCAGTACTTC	TRBJ2-7	14	.	many	TRBV9
CSASTSGMNTGELFF	TGCAGTGCTAGTACTAGCGGGATGAACACCGGGGAGCTGTTTTTT	TRBJ2-2	15	TRBD2	many	TRBV20-1
CASRYNTGDGYTF	TGTGCCAGCAGATACAACACAGGAGATGGCTACACCTTC	TRBJ1-2	13	.	few	TRBV12-3/TRBV12-4
CASSTGLAGFEQFF	TGTGCCAGCAGTACCGGACTAGCGGGATTTGAGCAGTTCTTC	TRBJ2-1	14	TRBD2	many	TRBV6-2/TRBV6-3
CASSPPGLAVGNEQYF	TGTGCCAGCAGTCCGCCCGGACTAGCGGTCGGCAACGAGCAGTACTTC	TRBJ2-7	16	TRBD2	many	TRBV28
CASSLVGSTGDEQYF	TGCGCCAGCAGCTTGGTGGGGTCGACAGGGGACGAGCAGTACTTC	TRBJ2-7	15	TRBD1	.	TRBV5-1
CASSSPGEITNEQFF	TGTGCCAGCAGCTCACCGGGAGAGATTACAAATGAGCAGTTCTTC	TRBJ2-1	15	.	many	TRBV7-9
CASSYRRGGGPYEQYF	TGTGCCAGCAGCTATCGCCGGGGGGGCGGACCCTACGAGCAGTACTTC	TRBJ2-7	16	TRBD2	few	TRBV7-8